This paragraph covers one T cell receptor beta chain sequence. Antigen specificity is unknown. The data originate from a study of shared clonotypes between healthy human individuals. Study results and limitations: The sole specimen, blood, was sampled, and tissue repertoires likely differ. Generation probability values for non-shared clonotypes were lower than those for clonotypes shared by all four donors.

There are 16 residues in the CDR3. Germline V gives CDR1 SGDLS, CDR2 YYNGEE. V shed 0 bases and J 5 bases; nucleotides not matched to a gene: 8. Measured with immunoSEQ multiplex PCR; TCRdb has only the in-frame clones, and not every one. Of roughly 2 million clones listed, 95% are singletons. Those who donated, Caucasian adults without exception, all lived in Nashville, Tennessee. This sequence was found in a man aged 18 to 29 in good health. The gene calls are TRBV9 and TRBJ2-5; 9 nucleotides agree with TRBD2. The sample taken for sequencing was naive CD4+ T cells sorted from blood. Subset of the sample: CD45RA+ positively selected. The CDR3 nucleotides are TGTGCCAGCAGCGTAGATGTCGCGGGGGGGCCGGAGACCCAGTACTTC. As protein: CASSVDVAGGPETQYF.